These T cell receptor beta chains were read from a single sample in a study of blood T cell repertoires in COVID-19. Assay: immunoSEQ multiplex PCR; the TCRdb copy retains only in-frame clones and omits some. The sample comprises roughly 38,000 clones, about 82% of which are singletons, and 4% to 6% rests with the top ten. The source material was peripheral blood. Receptors originate from a man aged 50 to 60 with active COVID-19. The CDR3 runs from the conserved cysteine through the conserved F or W. The D gene is left open where the match is weak. Where a row states a size, it is once, few, many or the class of an expanded clone; other rows omit it.

v_gene,abundance,d_gene,j_gene,len,CDR3nt,CDR3aa
TRBV4-1,-,-,TRBJ2-7,14,TGCGCCAGCAGCCTGGGTCGAGGCCCCTACGAGCAGTACTTC,CASSLGRGPYEQYF
TRBV19,few,TRBD2,TRBJ2-4,16,TGTGCCAGTAGTATAAGCGGGGCCCTATCTAAAAACATTCAGTACTTC,CASSISGALSKNIQYF
TRBV21-1,few,-,TRBJ1-6,16,TGTGCCAGCAGCAAATGCCGTCGGGCCTATAATTCACCCCTCCACTTT,CASSKCRRAYNSPLHF
TRBV5-3,-,-,TRBJ2-7,18,TGTGCCAGAAGCCTCCGGGACATCCCCCAACTACATCAATACGAGCAGTACTTC,CARSLRDIPQLHQYEQYF
TRBV3-1/TRBV3-2,-,-,TRBJ2-7,12,TGTGCCAGCAGCCACAGGTTCCACGAGCAGTACTTC,CASSHRFHEQYF
TRBV28,-,-,TRBJ1-2,14,TGTGCCAGCAATCCAGGGTCTTCTAACTATGGCTACACCTTC,CASNPGSSNYGYTF
TRBV6-5,-,-,TRBJ1-1,15,TGTGCCAGCAGTTACTCAGCGGGTTGGAACACTGAAGCTTTCTTT,CASSYSAGWNTEAFF
TRBV27,few,-,TRBJ1-1,13,TGTGCCAGCAGTTACACAGGGTTCACTGAAGCTTTCTTT,CASSYTGFTEAFF
TRBV7-8,-,-,TRBJ2-7,13,TGTGCCAGCAGCGGTGTCGAGACCTACGAGCAGTACTTC,CASSGVETYEQYF
TRBV18,-,TRBD2,TRBJ2-1,15,TGTGCCAGCTCACCAAGCGCGGGGGGTAGTGATGAGCAGTTCTTC,CASSPSAGGSDEQFF
TRBV2,-,TRBD2,TRBJ2-3,15,TGTGCCAGCAAATCCCCTAGCGGGGGCACAGATACGCAGTATTTT,CASKSPSGGTDTQYF
TRBV5-1,-,TRBD1,TRBJ2-5,15,TGCGCCAGCAGCAACGGACAGGGGCCCAGGGAGACCCAGTACTTC,CASSNGQGPRETQYF
TRBV3-1/TRBV3-2,-,-,TRBJ1-3,13,TGTGCCAGCAGCCCCTTCTCTGGAAACACCATATATTTT,CASSPFSGNTIYF
TRBV5-4,-,TRBD1,TRBJ2-2,13,TGTGCCAGCAGACGGACAGGGGCGAGGGAGCTGTTTTTT,CASRRTGARELFF
TRBV7-2,-,TRBD2,TRBJ2-1,18,TGTGCCAGCAGCTCCTCGGGACTAGCGGGCCACTCCTACAATGAGCAGTTCTTC,CASSSSGLAGHSYNEQFF
TRBV10-3,-,-,TRBJ1-6,15,TGTGCCATCAGTGCAAATGGACAGATGAATTCACCCCTCCACTTT,CAISANGQMNSPLHF
TRBV10-3,-,TRBD1,TRBJ2-5,15,TGTGCCATCAACCGAGGACAGGGGGAGCAAGAGACCCAGTACTTC,CAINRGQGEQETQYF
TRBV27,-,TRBD1,TRBJ1-1,13,TGTGCCAGCAGTTCTTCCAGGGGGACTGAAGCTTTCTTT,CASSSSRGTEAFF
TRBV2,-,-,TRBJ2-7,13,TGTGCCAGCAGTGAATATAGATCCTACGAGCAGTACTTC,CASSEYRSYEQYF
TRBV9,-,-,TRBJ2-3,16,TGTGCCAGCGCCGAGGGATCCCGGGGGGCCACAGATACGCAGTATTTT,CASAEGSRGATDTQYF
TRBV28,-,TRBD1,TRBJ1-5,16,TGTGCCAGCAGTTTAGTGGGACAGGGGTACAATCAGCCCCAGCATTTT,CASSLVGQGYNQPQHF
TRBV7-9,-,-,TRBJ2-2,12,TGTGCCAGCAGCTTATACTCCGGGGAGCTGTTTTTT,CASSLYSGELFF
TRBV27,-,TRBD1,TRBJ2-2,19,TGTGCCAGCAGACCATACTCGACAGGGGGCTTGGGGTTCACCGGGGAGCTGTTTTTT,CASRPYSTGGLGFTGELFF
TRBV6-8,-,TRBD2,TRBJ2-5,15,TGTGCCAGCAGTGTACTGGGACTAGCTAGGGAGACCCAGTACTTC,CASSVLGLARETQYF
TRBV11-3,-,TRBD1,TRBJ1-5,18,TGTGCCAGCAGCACCCCCCAACAGGGGCCCTCCCCGTATCAGCCCCAGCATTTT,CASSTPQQGPSPYQPQHF
TRBV19,-,TRBD1,TRBJ2-7,17,TGTGCCAGTAGTGTCTACCCAGGGGGCACTGGGTCCTACGAGCAGTACTTC,CASSVYPGGTGSYEQYF
TRBV7-9,-,-,TRBJ2-1,13,TGTGCCAGCAGCGCTACAGGGTCCCATGAGCAGTTCTTC,CASSATGSHEQFF
TRBV19,few,TRBD1,TRBJ1-5,13,TGTGCCAGTAGTACAGACAGGGAACAGCCCCAGCATTTT,CASSTDREQPQHF
TRBV3-1/TRBV3-2,-,TRBD1,TRBJ1-1,14,TGTGCCAGCAGCCTTCTTGGACAGGGACCTGAAGCTTTCTTT,CASSLLGQGPEAFF
TRBV7-9,-,-,TRBJ2-1,14,TGTGCCGGGGTGGGGGGGGGCCCGGACAATGAGCAGTTCTTC,CAGVGGGPDNEQFF
TRBV5-1,few,-,TRBJ1-1,13,TGCGCCAGCAGCGGGACAACTCACACTGAAGCTTTCTTT,CASSGTTHTEAFF
TRBV3-1/TRBV3-2,-,TRBD1,TRBJ1-4,14,TGTGCCAGCAGCTTCGGGACAGGGGATGAAAAACTGTTTTTT,CASSFGTGDEKLFF
TRBV5-1,few,-,TRBJ2-2,12,TGCGCCAGCAGCTTGGCCGGCGGGGAGCTGTTTTTT,CASSLAGGELFF
TRBV6-2/TRBV6-3,-,-,TRBJ2-7,13,TGTGCCAGCAGTCCGGACATGACCTACGAGCAGTACTTC,CASSPDMTYEQYF
TRBV5-6,-,-,TRBJ1-1,14,TGTGCCAGCAGCTGGGGGGGCGCTTGGACCGAAGCTTTCTTT,CASSWGGAWTEAFF
TRBV11-2,-,-,TRBJ2-3,13,TGTGCCAGCAGCTTAGGAGGAGCAGATACGCAGTATTTT,CASSLGGADTQYF
TRBV6-5,-,TRBD1,TRBJ2-5,16,TGTGCCAGCAGTTACTCTGTGACAGGGGGCGAAGAGACCCAGTACTTC,CASSYSVTGGEETQYF
TRBV19,few,-,TRBJ1-1,14,TGTGCCAGTAGTTCCTCAGGGGCGCGGACTGAAGCTTTCTTT,CASSSSGARTEAFF
TRBV28,-,-,TRBJ1-1,16,TGTGCCAGCAGTTTATCAGGCGGCAGGGGTAACACTGAAGCTTTCTTT,CASSLSGGRGNTEAFF
TRBV6-5,-,TRBD1,TRBJ2-7,14,TGTGCCAGCAGGGGGACAGGAGTCTCCAACGAGCAGTACTTC,CASRGTGVSNEQYF
TRBV3-1/TRBV3-2,-,TRBD1,TRBJ2-7,14,TGTGCCAGCAGCCCTGGACAGGAATCCTACGAGCAGTACTTC,CASSPGQESYEQYF
TRBV19,-,-,TRBJ1-6,14,TGTGCCAGTAGTAGTCAGGGTACGGTGTCACCCCTCCACTTT,CASSSQGTVSPLHF
TRBV6-5,-,-,TRBJ1-1,14,TGTGCCAGCAGCAACGGGGGGGGGAACACTGAAGCTTTCTTT,CASSNGGGNTEAFF
TRBV9,-,-,TRBJ1-2,15,TGTGCCAGCAGCGTAGGCGCAGGGGCTCCATATGGCTACACCTTC,CASSVGAGAPYGYTF
TRBV6-6,-,TRBD1,TRBJ2-7,12,TGTGCCAGCAGTTACCCGACAGGGCCGCAGTACTTC,CASSYPTGPQYF
TRBV10-3,-,-,TRBJ1-4,13,TGTGCCATCAGTAAGCAAGGAGATGAAAAACTGTTTTTT,CAISKQGDEKLFF
TRBV9,-,TRBD1,TRBJ1-2,17,TGTGCCAGCAGCGTCATCATACAGGGGGGCAATTTCTATGGCTACACCTTC,CASSVIIQGGNFYGYTF
TRBV2,-,-,TRBJ1-2,15,TGTGCCAGCTCCCAACAGGATTCCGCTGGCTATGGCTACACCTTC,CASSQQDSAGYGYTF